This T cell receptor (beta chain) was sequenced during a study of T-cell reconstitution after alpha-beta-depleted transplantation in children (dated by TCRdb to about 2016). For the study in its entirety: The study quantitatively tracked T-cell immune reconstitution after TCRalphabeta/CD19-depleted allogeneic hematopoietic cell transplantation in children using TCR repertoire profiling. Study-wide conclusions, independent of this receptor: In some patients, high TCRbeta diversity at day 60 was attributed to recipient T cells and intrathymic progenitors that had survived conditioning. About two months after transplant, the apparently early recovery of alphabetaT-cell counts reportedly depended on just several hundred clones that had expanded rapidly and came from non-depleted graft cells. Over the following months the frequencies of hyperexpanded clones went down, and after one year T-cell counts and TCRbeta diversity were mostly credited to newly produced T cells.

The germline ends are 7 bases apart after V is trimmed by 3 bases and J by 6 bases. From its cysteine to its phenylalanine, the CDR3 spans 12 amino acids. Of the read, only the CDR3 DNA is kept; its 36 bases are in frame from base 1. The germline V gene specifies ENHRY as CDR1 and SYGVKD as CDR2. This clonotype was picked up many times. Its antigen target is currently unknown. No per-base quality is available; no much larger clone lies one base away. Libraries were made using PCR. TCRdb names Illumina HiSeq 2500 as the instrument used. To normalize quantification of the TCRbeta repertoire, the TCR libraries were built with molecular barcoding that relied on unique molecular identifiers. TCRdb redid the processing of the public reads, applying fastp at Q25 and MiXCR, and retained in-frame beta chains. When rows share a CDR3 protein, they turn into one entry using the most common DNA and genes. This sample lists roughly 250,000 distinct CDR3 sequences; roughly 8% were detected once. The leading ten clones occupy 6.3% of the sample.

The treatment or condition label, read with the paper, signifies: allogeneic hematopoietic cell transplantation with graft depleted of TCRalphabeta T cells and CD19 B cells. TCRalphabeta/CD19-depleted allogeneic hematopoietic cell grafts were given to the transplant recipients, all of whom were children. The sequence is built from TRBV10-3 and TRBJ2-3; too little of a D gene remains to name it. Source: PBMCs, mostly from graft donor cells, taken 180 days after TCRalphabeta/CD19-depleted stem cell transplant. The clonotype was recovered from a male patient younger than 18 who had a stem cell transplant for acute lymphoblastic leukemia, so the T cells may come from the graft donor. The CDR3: CAISEVGDTQYF. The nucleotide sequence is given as TGTGCCATCAGTGAAGTGGGGGATACGCAGTATTTT.